Each of the 27 T cell receptor beta chains below was sequenced from the same sample in a study of cytomegalovirus exposure and HLA in healthy donors. The PCR contained 60 Vbeta and 13 Jbeta primers. Some clones are missing from TCRdb's copy, which holds only in-frame ones; the method was immunoSEQ multiplex PCR. The table lists more than 110,000 clones, 80% of them singletons. Material: PBMCs. The receptors originated from a man aged 50 or older in good health and CMV-seronegative.

A single count supports this clone. The chain joins TRBV6-6 to TRBJ1-3; the match to TRBD1 covers 9 bases. V was pared by 7 bases and J by 4 bases, with 11 bases of the junction left unmatched. CDR3 size: 16 residues. Germline CDR1 is MNHNY and CDR2 is SVGAGI (reference sequence). CDR3 DNA: TGTGCCAGCACTCCCCCCGGACAGGGGAGGGGAAACACCATATATTTT. Its protein is CASTPPGQGRGNTIYF.

CDR3 coding DNA: TGCGCCAGCAGCATGGGACAGGAGAGCACAGATACGCAGTATTTT. This translates into CASSMGQESTDTQYF. The rearrangement uses TRBV5-1 and TRBJ2-3; 8 bases align to TRBD1. This CDR3 comprises 15 residues. Per the germline V gene, CDR1 is SGHRS and CDR2 is YFSETQ. Trimming removed 4 bases from V and 0 bases from J; junction bases left unmatched: 4. Together with reference TRBV5-1 and TRBJ2-3, the CDR3 gives the full variable domain: KAGVTQTPRYLIKTRGQQVTLSCSPISGHRSVSWYQQTPGQGLQFLFEYFSETQRNKGNFPGRFSGRQFSNSRSEMNVSTLELGDSALYLCASSMGQESTDTQYFGPGTRLTVL.

V gene TRBV11-3 combines with J gene TRBJ2-3; possible D gene TRBD2, 5 bases. V was cut by 1 base and J by 0 bases, with 5 bases left in between. Per the germline V gene, CDR1 is SGHNT and CDR2 is YENEEA. This CDR3 contains 14 residues. Written as DNA, the CDR3 is TGTGCCAGCAGCTTAGGAGGGAGCACAGATACGCAGTATTTT. Encoded protein: CASSLGGSTDTQYF.

A single count supports this clone. The genes are TRBV7-3 and TRBJ2-2; D may be TRBD1 (5 bases). V dropped 5 bases and J dropped 7 bases, with 11 bases sitting between them. Germline-derived CDR1 and CDR2 are SGHTA and FQGTGA. CDR3 length: 13 residues. CDR3 protein: CASSGQVGGELFF. The CDR3 region has the DNA TGTGCCAGCAGCGGACAAGTAGGCGGGGAGCTGTTTTTT. The variable domain in full, with the rest retrieved from reference TRBV7-3 and TRBJ2-2, is GAGVSQTPSNKVTEKGKYVELRCDPISGHTALYWYRQSLGQGPEFLIYFQGTGAADDSGLPNDRFFAVRPEGSVSTLKIQRTERGDSAVYLCASSGQVGGELFFGEGSRLTVL.

The chain couples TRBV4-1 to TRBJ2-1; 9 nucleotides match TRBD1. CDR3 length: 16 amino acids. V trimming: 3 bases; J trimming: 4 bases; junction bases outside the gene matches: 7. Germline V gene data show CDR1 as MGHRA and CDR2 as YSYEKL. CDR3 nucleotide sequence: TGCGCCAGCAGCCAGACGGGACAGGGCTTTTACAATGAGCAGTTCTTC. It specifies CASSQTGQGFYNEQFF.

J is TRBJ2-5 and V is TRBV6-5, with a weak D call TRBD1 (6 bases). This CDR3 region has 15 residues. The germline CDR1 and CDR2 sequences are MNHEY and SVGAGI. Deletions cut 0 bases from V and 5 bases from J, with 13 bases between. The CDR3 reads CASSYSGTFQETQYF. In DNA, the CDR3 is TGTGCCAGCAGTTACTCAGGGACATTTCAGGAGACCCAGTACTTC.

The chain is built from TRBV18 and TRBJ2-3, with 11 bases that match TRBD2. In germline, CDR1 is KGHSH, CDR2 LQKENI. With V trimmed by 3 bases and J by 4 bases, 6 bases remained unmatched. CDR3 length equals 16 residues. CDR3 DNA: TGTGCCAGCTCACCGAGAGGGACTAGCGGAGCAGATACGCAGTATTTT. This translates into CASSPRGTSGADTQYF.

This clone has a single count. V gene TRBV5-1 combines with J gene TRBJ2-5; possible D gene TRBD2, 6 bases. The CDR3 length is 13 residues. The V gene lost 8 bases and the J gene lost 4 bases, with 15 bases spanning the gap. Germline V lookup: CDR1 SGHRS, CDR2 YFSETQ. The chain's CDR3 is CASKRRDGETQYF. As DNA, the CDR3 is TGCGCCAGTAAGCGGCGGGACGGAGAGACCCAGTACTTC.

The chain uses TRBV15 and TRBJ1-4, with no clear D. The V gene's germline CDR1 is LNHNV and CDR2 YYDKDF (reference sequence). The V and J ends lost 3 bases and 0 bases respectively, with 14 bases between them. The CDR3 length is 17 residues. For the CDR3, the DNA is TGTGCCACCAGCAGGGGTGGGAGCACTGCAACTAATGAAAAACTGTTTTTT. This encodes CATSRGGSTATNEKLFF.

This clone was seen just once. This chain connects TRBV5-1 to TRBJ2-1; the match to TRBD2 covers 9 bases. The trim removed 7 bases at V and 14 bases at J, leaving 10 bases unmatched. The CDR3 has 12 amino acids. The germline CDR1 and CDR2 sequences are SGHRS and YFSETQ. The CDR3 reads CASATSGGREFF. Here the CDR3 DNA reads TGCGCCAGCGCCACTAGCGGCGGGAGGGAGTTCTTC.

This sequence joins TRBV25-1 and TRBJ2-5; possible D gene TRBD1, 5 bases. The CDR3 has 13 residues. With 5 bases removed from V and 5 bases from J, the gap between germline ends came to 12 bases. Germline V gives CDR1 MGHDK, CDR2 SYGVNS. In DNA form, the CDR3 reads TGTGCCAGCAGTAGACAGACGGGCGAGACCCAGTACTTC. This translates into CASSRQTGETQYF.

The chain links TRBV5-6 to TRBJ1-5; a possible D gene is TRBD1 (5 bases). The CDR3 sequence is 15 residues long. Germline CDR1 SGHDT, CDR2 YYEEEE. With 0 bases removed from V and 3 bases from J, the gap between germline ends came to 10 bases. In DNA, the CDR3 is TGTGCCAGCAGCTTGGGCGGGACCCACAATCAGCCCCAGCATTTT. Translating gives CASSLGGTHNQPQHF.

The chain is built from TRBV6-6 and TRBJ1-2, with D possibly TRBD1 on 6 matching bases. This CDR3 comprises 14 residues. V lost 5 bases and J lost 4, with 14 bases in between. Germline V gene sequence: CDR1 MNHNY, CDR2 SVGAGI (reference sequence). CDR3 nucleotide sequence: TGTGCCAGCAGTCAGCCGGGACACCTCTATGGCTACACCTTC. It encodes CASSQPGHLYGYTF.

The gene calls are TRBV29-1 and TRBJ2-7; no reliable D call. Trimming removed 1 base at V and 1 base at J, with 14 bases between. The CDR3 covers 15 residues. CDR1 and CDR2 from the germline V gene are SQVTM and ANQGSEA. CDR3 protein: CSVEAAHPPSYEQYF. CDR3 nucleotides: TGCAGCGTTGAAGCCGCACATCCGCCGTCCTACGAGCAGTACTTC.

The V call is TRBV9, the J call TRBJ2-7; D is ambiguous. Trimming pared 0 bases from V and 2 bases from J, leaving 12 bases between. Germline V gene lookup returns CDR1 SGDLS and CDR2 YYNGEE. The CDR3 runs 15 residues. CDR3 nucleotide sequence: TGTGCCAGCAGCGTAGTCCCTCACGGTACCTACGAGCAGTACTTC. This translates into CASSVVPHGTYEQYF.

This sequence joins TRBV5-1 and TRBJ1-1, with TRBD1 matching 8 bases. The germline V gene encodes CDR1 SGHRS and CDR2 YFSETQ. This CDR3 has 14 amino acids. The J segment lost 4 bases and the V segment lost 5 bases, leaving 7 bases of the junction unmatched. In DNA form, the CDR3 reads TGCGCCAGCAGGGACCTTGGACAGGGCACTGAAGCTTTCTTT. Its translation: CASRDLGQGTEAFF.

The J gene is TRBJ1-3, the V gene TRBV28, with 7 bases fitting TRBD1. V was clipped by 6 bases and J by 4 bases; unmatched bases: 9. In germline, CDR1 is MDHEN, CDR2 SYDVKM. The length of the CDR3 is 15 residues. The CDR3, as DNA: TGTGCCAGCAGCCTAGGGGGCTCGGAGGGAAACACCATATATTTT. It translates to CASSLGGSEGNTIYF. The full variable domain, completed using reference TRBV28 and TRBJ1-3, is DVKVTQSSRYLVKRTGEKVFLECVQDMDHENMFWYRQDPGLGLRLIYFSYDVKMKEKGDIPEGYSVSREKKERFSLILESASTNQTSMYLCASSLGGSEGNTIYFGEGSWLTVV.

V is TRBV5-5 and J is TRBJ2-1; 7 bases are shared with TRBD2. CDR3 length: 14 amino acids. CDR1 is SGHKS, CDR2 YYEKEE, per germline (reference sequence). V lost 4 bases, J lost 7 bases, and 8 bases stayed unmatched. The CDR3 nucleotides are TGTGCCAGCAGCCCGGGTCTCGGGGGGAATGAGCAGTTCTTC. It encodes CASSPGLGGNEQFF.

The chain uses TRBV6-1 and TRBJ2-5, with 7 bases that match TRBD1. The CDR3 sequence is 13 residues long. With V trimmed by 10 bases and J by 3 bases, 8 bases remained unmatched. Germline V gives CDR1 MNHNS, CDR2 SASEGT. The CDR3 coding sequence is TGTGCCACCGCGACAGGGACGAAAGAGACCCAGTACTTC. It is translated as CATATGTKETQYF.

CDR3 DNA sequence: TGTGCCAGCAGCCTGACAACCCCTCGACTAGCGAGGGGAGAGACCCAGTACTTC. Its translation is CASSLTTPRLARGETQYF. V and J are TRBV7-2 and TRBJ2-5; 8 bases map to TRBD2. Germline V lookup: CDR1 SGHTA, CDR2 FQGNSA. Losses at the gene ends were 5 bases for V and 4 bases for J; bases not matched to a gene: 18. CDR3 length equals 18 residues.

The rearrangement joins TRBV29-1 to TRBJ1-1; tentative D call: TRBD1 (6 bases). The ends were cut back, 3 bases at V and 10 bases at J, with 21 bases in the middle. Germline lookup yields CDR1 SQVTM and CDR2 ANQGSEA. The CDR3 is 14 residues long. The CDR3 DNA follows: TGCAGCGTTGATGGGGGCCCTACTACATCAGGAGCTTTCTTT. It is translated as CSVDGGPTTSGAFF.

This chain joins TRBV7-9 and TRBJ1-6; no definite D call. Deletions cut 5 bases from V and 6 bases from J, with 5 bases between. CDR1 is SEHNR and CDR2 is FQNEAQ in the germline V gene (reference sequence). This CDR3 is 12 amino acids long. CDR3 nucleotides: TGTGCCAGCAGCCCGGGTAATTCACCCCTCCACTTT. Translated, it gives CASSPGNSPLHF.

The rearrangement links TRBV4-2 to TRBJ2-6, with TRBD2 matching over 7 bases. The V gene end was trimmed by 0 bases and the J gene end by 2 bases; junction bases not matched to a gene: 4. The CDR3 extends over 17 amino acids. CDR1 is LGHNA, CDR2 YNFKEQ, per germline. CDR3 nucleotide sequence: TGTGCCAGCAGCCAAGAGAGACGGGAGGCTGGGGCCAACGTCCTGACTTTC. This codes for CASSQERREAGANVLTF.

The chain links TRBV23-1 to TRBJ1-2; D may be TRBD1 (5 bases). TRBV23-1 qualifies as an ORF whose function is uncertain. The germline V and J ends were trimmed by 0 bases and 7 bases, with 18 bases remaining between them. The CDR3 contains 16 residues. The CDR3 spells CASSQSTFLQGGGYTF. CDR3 sequence (DNA): TGCGCCAGCAGTCAATCTACATTTTTGCAGGGTGGTGGCTACACCTTC.

V gene TRBV28 combines with J gene TRBJ2-7; TRBD2 aligns across 10 bases. This CDR3 has 15 residues. Per the germline V gene, CDR1 is MDHEN and CDR2 is SYDVKM. V shed 4 bases and J 0 bases; nucleotides not matched to a gene: 3. The CDR3 nucleotides are TGTGCCAGCAGTTCTATAGCGGGGGGCTCCTACGAGCAGTACTTC. It codes for CASSSIAGGSYEQYF.

The chain is built from TRBV15 and TRBJ1-6; 10 bases match TRBD1. Germline CDR1 and CDR2: LNHNV and YYDKDF (reference sequence). V trimming: 3 bases; J trimming: 6 bases; junction bases outside the gene matches: 5. This CDR3 region has 16 residues. Here the CDR3 reads CATSRRQGAGNSPLHF. Here the CDR3 DNA reads TGTGCCACCAGCAGGAGACAGGGGGCGGGTAATTCACCCCTCCACTTT.

Worth noting for this clone: Compared with germline, one end of the junction differs, possibly owing to a read error. This chain joins TRBV28 and TRBJ2-7, with TRBD1 identical over 7 bases. The CDR3 has 11 amino acids. The germline V gene encodes CDR1 MDHEN and CDR2 SYDVKM. The CDR3 protein is CASSTWGQPNF. CDR3 bases: TGTGCCAGCAGTACATGGGGACAGCCAAACTTC.